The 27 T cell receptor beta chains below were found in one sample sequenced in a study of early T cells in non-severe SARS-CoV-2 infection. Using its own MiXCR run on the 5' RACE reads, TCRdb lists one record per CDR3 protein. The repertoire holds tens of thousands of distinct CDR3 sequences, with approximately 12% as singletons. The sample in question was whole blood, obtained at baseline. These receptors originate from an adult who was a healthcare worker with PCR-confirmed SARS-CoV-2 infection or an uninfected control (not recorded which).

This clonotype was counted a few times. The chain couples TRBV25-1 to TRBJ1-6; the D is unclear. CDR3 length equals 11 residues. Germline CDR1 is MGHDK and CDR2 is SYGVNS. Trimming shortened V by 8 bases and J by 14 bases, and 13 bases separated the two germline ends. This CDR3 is CASSIGVTLHF. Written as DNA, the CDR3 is TGTGCCAGCTCAATCGGGGTTACCCTCCACTTT.

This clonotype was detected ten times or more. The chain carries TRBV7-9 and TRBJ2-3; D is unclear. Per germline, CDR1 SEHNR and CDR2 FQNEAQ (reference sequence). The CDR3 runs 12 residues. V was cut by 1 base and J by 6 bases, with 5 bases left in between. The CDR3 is CASSLGVDTQYF. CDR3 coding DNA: TGTGCCAGCAGCTTAGGCGTGGATACGCAGTATTTT.

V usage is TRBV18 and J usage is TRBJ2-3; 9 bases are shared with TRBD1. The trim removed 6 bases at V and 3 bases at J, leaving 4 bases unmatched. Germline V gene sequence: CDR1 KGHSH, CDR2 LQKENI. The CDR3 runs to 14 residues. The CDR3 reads CASSWDRVTDTQYF. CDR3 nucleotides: TGTGCCAGCTCTTGGGACAGGGTGACAGATACGCAGTATTTT.

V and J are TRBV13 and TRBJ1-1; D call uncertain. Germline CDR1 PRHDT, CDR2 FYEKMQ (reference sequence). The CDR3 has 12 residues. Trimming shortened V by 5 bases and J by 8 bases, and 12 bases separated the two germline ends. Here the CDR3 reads CASSLDNREAFF. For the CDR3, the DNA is TGTGCCAGCAGCCTAGATAATAGAGAAGCTTTCTTT.

CDR3 DNA sequence: TGTGCCAGCAGCCCGGCGGCGCTAGCGAGTAATGAGCAGTTCTTC. Protein product: CASSPAALASNEQFF. This chain uses TRBV7-9 with TRBJ2-1, with D maybe TRBD2 (6 bases). The germline gives CDR1 SEHNR, CDR2 FQNEAQ (reference sequence). Trimming removed 5 bases at V and 7 bases at J, with 18 bases between. The CDR3 sequence is 15 residues long. Looking up the rest from reference TRBV7-9 and TRBJ2-1 gives the full variable domain: DTGVSQNPRHKITKRGQNVTFRCDPISEHNRLYWYRQTLGQGPEFLTYFQNEAQLEKSRLLSDRFSAERPKGSFSTLEIQRTEQGDSAMYLCASSPAALASNEQFFGPGTRLTVL.

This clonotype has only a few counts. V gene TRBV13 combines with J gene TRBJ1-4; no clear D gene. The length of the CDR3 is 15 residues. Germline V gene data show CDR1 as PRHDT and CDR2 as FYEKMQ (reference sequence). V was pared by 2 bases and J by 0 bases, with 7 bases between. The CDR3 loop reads CASSLYSATNEKLFF. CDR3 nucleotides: TGTGCCAGCAGCTTATATTCAGCAACTAATGAAAAACTGTTTTTT.

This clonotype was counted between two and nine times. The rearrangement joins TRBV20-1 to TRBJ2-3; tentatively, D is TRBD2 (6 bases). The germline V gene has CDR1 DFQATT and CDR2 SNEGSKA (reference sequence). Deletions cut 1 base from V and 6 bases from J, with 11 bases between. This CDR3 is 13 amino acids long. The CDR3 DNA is TGCAGTGCTAGAGCGGGAGTGGGGGATACGCAGTATTTT. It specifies CSARAGVGDTQYF.

The CDR3 nucleotides are TGTGCCAGCAGGCCGGACAGCCTAAACTATGGCTACACCTTC. It yields the protein CASRPDSLNYGYTF. The chain employs TRBV12-3 or TRBV12-4 and TRBJ1-2, with D tentatively TRBD1 (6 bases). With 6 bases removed from V and 2 bases from J, the gap between germline ends came to 13 bases. The CDR3 is 14 amino acids.

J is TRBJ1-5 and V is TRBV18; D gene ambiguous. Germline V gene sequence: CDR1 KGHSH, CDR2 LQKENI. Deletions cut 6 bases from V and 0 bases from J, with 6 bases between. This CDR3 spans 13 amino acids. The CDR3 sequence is CASSAGSNQPQHF. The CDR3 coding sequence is TGTGCCAGCTCTGCGGGTAGCAATCAGCCCCAGCATTTT.

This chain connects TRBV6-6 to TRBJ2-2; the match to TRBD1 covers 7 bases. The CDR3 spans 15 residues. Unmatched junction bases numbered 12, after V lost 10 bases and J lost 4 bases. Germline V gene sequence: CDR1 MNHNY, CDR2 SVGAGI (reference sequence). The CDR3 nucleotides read TGTGCCACCTATCTAAGACAGGGATCCACCGGGGAGCTGTTTTTT. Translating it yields CATYLRQGSTGELFF.

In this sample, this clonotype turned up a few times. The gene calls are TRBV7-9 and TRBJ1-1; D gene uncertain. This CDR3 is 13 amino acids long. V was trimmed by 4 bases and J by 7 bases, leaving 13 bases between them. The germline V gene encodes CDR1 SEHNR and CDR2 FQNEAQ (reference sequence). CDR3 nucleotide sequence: TGTGCCAGCAGCTCCGGACTAGACAATGAAGCTTTCTTT. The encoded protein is CASSSGLDNEAFF.

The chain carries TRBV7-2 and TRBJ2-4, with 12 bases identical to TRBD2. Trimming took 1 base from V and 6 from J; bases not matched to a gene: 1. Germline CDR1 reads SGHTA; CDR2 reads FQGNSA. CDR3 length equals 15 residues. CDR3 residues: CASSLETSGRNIQYF. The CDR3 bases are TGTGCCAGCAGCTTAGAGACTAGCGGGAGAAACATTCAGTACTTC. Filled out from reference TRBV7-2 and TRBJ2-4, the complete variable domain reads GAGVSQSPSNKVTEKGKDVELRCDPISGHTALYWYRQSLGQGLEFLIYFQGNSAPDKSGLPSDRFSAERTGGSVSTLTIQRTQQEDSAVYLCASSLETSGRNIQYFGAGTRLSVL.

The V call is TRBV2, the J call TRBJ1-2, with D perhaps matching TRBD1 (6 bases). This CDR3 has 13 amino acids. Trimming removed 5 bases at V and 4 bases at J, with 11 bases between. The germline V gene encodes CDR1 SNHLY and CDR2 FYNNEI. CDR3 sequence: CASSRDTVYGYTF. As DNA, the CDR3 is TGTGCCAGCAGTCGGGACACCGTCTATGGCTACACCTTC.

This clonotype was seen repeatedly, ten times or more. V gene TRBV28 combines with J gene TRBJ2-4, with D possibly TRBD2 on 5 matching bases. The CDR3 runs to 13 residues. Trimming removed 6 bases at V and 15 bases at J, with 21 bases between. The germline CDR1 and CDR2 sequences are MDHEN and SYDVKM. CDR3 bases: TGTGCCAGCAGCAACCTCAAACCTCGGAGGCCGTACTTC. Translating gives CASSNLKPRRPYF.

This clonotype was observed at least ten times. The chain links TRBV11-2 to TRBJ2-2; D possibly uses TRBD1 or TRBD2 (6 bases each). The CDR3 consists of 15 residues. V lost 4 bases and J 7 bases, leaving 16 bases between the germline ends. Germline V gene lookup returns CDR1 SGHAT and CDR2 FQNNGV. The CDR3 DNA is TGTGCCAGCAGCTCTGCTCGGGGGCGCGTCGGGGAGCTGTTTTTT. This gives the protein CASSSARGRVGELFF.

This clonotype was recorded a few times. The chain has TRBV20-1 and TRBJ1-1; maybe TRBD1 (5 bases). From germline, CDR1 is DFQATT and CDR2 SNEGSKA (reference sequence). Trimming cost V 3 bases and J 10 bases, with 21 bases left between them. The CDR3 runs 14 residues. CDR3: CSARAGTSMPGAFF. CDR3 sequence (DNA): TGCAGTGCTAGGGCGGGGACTTCCATGCCGGGAGCTTTCTTT.

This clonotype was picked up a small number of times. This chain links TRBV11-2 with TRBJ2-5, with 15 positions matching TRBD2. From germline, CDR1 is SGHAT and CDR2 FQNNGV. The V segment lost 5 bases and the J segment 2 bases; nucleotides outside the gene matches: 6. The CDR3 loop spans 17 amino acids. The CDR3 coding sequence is TGTGCCAGCAGCCCAGGACTAGCGGGAGGGTCACAAGAGACCCAGTACTTC. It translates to CASSPGLAGGSQETQYF.

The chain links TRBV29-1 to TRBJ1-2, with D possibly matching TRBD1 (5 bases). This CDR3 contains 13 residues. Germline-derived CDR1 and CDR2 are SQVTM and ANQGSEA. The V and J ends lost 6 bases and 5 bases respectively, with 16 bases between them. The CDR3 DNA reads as TGCAGCGTGAGGGGCAGGGAAGAGTATGGCTACACCTTC. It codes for CSVRGREEYGYTF.

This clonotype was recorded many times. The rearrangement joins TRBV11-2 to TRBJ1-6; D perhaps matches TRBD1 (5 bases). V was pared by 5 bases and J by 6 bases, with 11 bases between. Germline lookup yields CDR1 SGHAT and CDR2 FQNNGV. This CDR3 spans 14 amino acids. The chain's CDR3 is CASSKGRGNSPLHF. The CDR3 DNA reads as TGTGCCAGCAGCAAGGGGCGGGGTAATTCACCCCTCCACTTT.

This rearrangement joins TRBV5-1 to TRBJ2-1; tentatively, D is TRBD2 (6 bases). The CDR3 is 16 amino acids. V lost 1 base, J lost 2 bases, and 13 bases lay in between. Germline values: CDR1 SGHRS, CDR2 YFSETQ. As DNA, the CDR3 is TGCGCCAGCAGCTTGTTAGGGTCTAGCGCCTACAATGAGCAGTTCTTC. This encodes CASSLLGSSAYNEQFF. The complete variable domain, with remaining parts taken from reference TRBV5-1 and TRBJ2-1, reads KAGVTQTPRYLIKTRGQQVTLSCSPISGHRSVSWYQQTPGQGLQFLFEYFSETQRNKGNFPGRFSGRQFSNSRSEMNVSTLELGDSALYLCASSLLGSSAYNEQFFGPGTRLTVL.

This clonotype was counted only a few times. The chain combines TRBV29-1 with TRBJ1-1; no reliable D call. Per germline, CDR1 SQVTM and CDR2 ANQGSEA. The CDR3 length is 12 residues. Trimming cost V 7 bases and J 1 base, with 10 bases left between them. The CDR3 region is CSARTPNTEAFF. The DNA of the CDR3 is TGCAGCGCCCGAACCCCGAACACTGAAGCTTTCTTT.

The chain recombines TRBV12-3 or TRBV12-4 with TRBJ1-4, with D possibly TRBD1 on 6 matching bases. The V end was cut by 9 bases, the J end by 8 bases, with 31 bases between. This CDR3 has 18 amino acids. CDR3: CASRPSAYVEQGKEKLFF. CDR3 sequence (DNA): TGTGCCAGTCGACCTTCAGCGTATGTCGAACAGGGAAAAGAAAAACTGTTTTTT.

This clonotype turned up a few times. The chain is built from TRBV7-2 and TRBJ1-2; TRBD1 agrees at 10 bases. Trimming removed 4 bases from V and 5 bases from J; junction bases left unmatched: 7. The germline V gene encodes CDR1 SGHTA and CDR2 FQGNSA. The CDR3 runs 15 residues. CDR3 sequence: CASSSRQGARYGYTF. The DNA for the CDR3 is TGTGCCAGCAGCTCAAGACAGGGGGCTCGTTATGGCTACACCTTC.

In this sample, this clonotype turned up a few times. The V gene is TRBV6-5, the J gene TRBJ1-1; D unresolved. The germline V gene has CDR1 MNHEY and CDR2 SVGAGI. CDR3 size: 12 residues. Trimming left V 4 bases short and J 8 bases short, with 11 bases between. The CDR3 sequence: CASSSGGGEAFF. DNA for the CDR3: TGTGCCAGCAGTTCAGGAGGAGGCGAAGCTTTCTTT.

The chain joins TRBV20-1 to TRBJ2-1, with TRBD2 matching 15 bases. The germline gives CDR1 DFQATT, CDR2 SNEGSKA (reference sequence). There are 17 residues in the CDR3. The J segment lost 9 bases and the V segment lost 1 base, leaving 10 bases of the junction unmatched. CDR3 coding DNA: TGCAGTGCTAGAGGCGGGACTAGCGGGAGGCTTTTTCCTGAGCAGTTCTTC. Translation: CSARGGTSGRLFPEQFF.

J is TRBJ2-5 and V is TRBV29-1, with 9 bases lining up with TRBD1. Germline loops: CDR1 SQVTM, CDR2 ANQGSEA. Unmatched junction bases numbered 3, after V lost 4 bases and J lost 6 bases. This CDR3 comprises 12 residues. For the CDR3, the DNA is TGCAGCGTTGCGGACAGGGGACAGACCCAGTACTTC. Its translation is CSVADRGQTQYF.

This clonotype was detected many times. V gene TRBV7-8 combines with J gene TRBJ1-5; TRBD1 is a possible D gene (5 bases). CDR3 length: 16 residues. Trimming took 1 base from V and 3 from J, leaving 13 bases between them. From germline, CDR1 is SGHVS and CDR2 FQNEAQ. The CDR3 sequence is CASSLVGRAFNQPQHF. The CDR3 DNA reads TGTGCCAGCAGCTTAGTAGGCAGGGCCTTCAATCAGCCCCAGCATTTT.